The 24 T cell receptor beta chains in this list originate from one sample, sequenced in a study of blood T cell repertoires in COVID-19. TCRdb's copy holds only in-frame clones and misses some; the assay was immunoSEQ multiplex PCR. The repertoire holds around 40,000 clones, with 92% as singletons. The source material was peripheral blood. These receptors all come from a human donor in a cohort sampled during active COVID-19.

This clone was recorded only once. The chain carries TRBV7-6 and TRBJ2-2; 10 bases are a match to TRBD2. The CDR3 is 17 residues long. The trim removed 7 bases at V and 7 bases at J, leaving 15 bases unmatched. Germline lookup yields CDR1 SGHVS and CDR2 FNYEAQ. The CDR3 DNA reads as TGTGCCAGCACCAAGGCTAGCGGGAGTGGTCAGATCGGGGAGCTGTTTTTT. Its translation: CASTKASGSGQIGELFF.

The chain combines TRBV5-8 with TRBJ2-1; 10 bases map to TRBD2. Germline CDR1 and CDR2: SGHTS and YDEGEE. The CDR3 extends over 16 amino acids. Trimming took 3 bases from V and 7 from J; bases not matched to a gene: 10. CDR3 nucleotides: TGTGCCAGCAGCTCCATCTCAAGCGGGAGGGGGAATGAGCAGTTCTTC. Encoded protein: CASSSISSGRGNEQFF.

This clone was seen once. The V and J genes are TRBV19 and TRBJ2-3, with 9 positions matching TRBD2. The CDR3 has 14 residues. V dropped 10 bases and J dropped 3; count of bases not matched to a gene: 8. Germline CDR1 reads LNHDA; CDR2 reads SQIVND (reference sequence). CDR3 region: CATQPGLATDTQYF. As DNA, the CDR3 is TGTGCCACTCAGCCGGGACTAGCTACAGATACGCAGTATTTT. Drawing the rest from reference TRBV19 and TRBJ2-3, the complete variable domain is DGGITQSPKYLFRKEGQNVTLSCEQNLNHDAMYWYRQDPGQGLRLIYYSQIVNDFQKGDIAEGYSVSREKKESFPLTVTSAQKNPTAFYLCATQPGLATDTQYFGPGTRLTVL.

The genes are TRBV19 and TRBJ2-7; 8 positions agree with TRBD2. The CDR3 is made up of 14 amino acids. The J segment lost 1 base and the V segment lost 4 bases, leaving 3 bases of the junction unmatched. Germline V gene lookup returns CDR1 LNHDA and CDR2 SQIVND (reference sequence). The CDR3 bases are TGTGCCAGTAGTACACTAGCGGATTCCTACGAGCAGTACTTC. It is translated as CASSTLADSYEQYF.

V gene TRBV24-1 combines with J gene TRBJ1-1; D is possibly TRBD1 (5 bases). The CDR3 consists of 13 residues. The V end was cut by 7 bases, the J end by 1 base, with 9 bases between. Germline CDR1 and CDR2: KGHDR and SFDVKD. The CDR3 reads CATSLGGNTEAFF. The CDR3 DNA is TGTGCCACCAGCCTCGGGGGGAACACTGAAGCTTTCTTT.

CDR3 nucleotides: TGTGCCAGCAGCCCAGGGACTATCCCCACAGATACGCAGTATTTT. It translates to CASSPGTIPTDTQYF. The chain employs TRBV7-8 and TRBJ2-3; 7 nucleotides line up with TRBD2. There are 15 residues in the CDR3. After removal of 5 bases from V and 2 bases from J, the junction contained 7 bases not matched to a gene. Germline V CDR1 and CDR2: SGHVS, FQNEAQ. Variable domain in full (rest from reference TRBV7-8 and TRBJ2-3): GAGVSQSPRYKVAKRGQDVALRCDPISGHVSLFWYQQALGQGPEFLTYFQNEAQLDKSGLPSDRFFAERPEGSVSTLKIQRTQQEDSAVYLCASSPGTIPTDTQYFGPGTRLTVL.

The chain couples TRBV9 to TRBJ1-3; TRBD1 might be the D (5 bases). The CDR3 is 15 residues long. V lost 0 bases and J lost 8, with 15 bases in between. Germline lookup yields CDR1 SGDLS and CDR2 YYNGEE. The DNA of the CDR3 is TGTGCCAGCAGCGTAGGAGATAGGGGAGGGCACACCATATATTTT. Its protein is CASSVGDRGGHTIYF. The full variable domain, rest sourced from reference TRBV9 and TRBJ1-3, is DSGVTQTPKHLITATGQRVTLRCSPRSGDLSVYWYQQSLDQGLQFLIQYYNGEERAKGNILERFSAQQFPDLHSELNLSSLELGDSALYFCASSVGDRGGHTIYFGEGSWLTVV.

The rearrangement links TRBV7-8 to TRBJ1-6, with D possibly being TRBD1 (6 bases). The germline CDR1 and CDR2 sequences are SGHVS and FQNEAQ. Trimming removed 1 base from V and 5 bases from J, with 9 bases in between. The CDR3 consists of 15 residues. The CDR3 nucleotides read TGTGCCAGCAGCTTAGGGACAGCAGATAATTCACCCCTCCACTTT. Translating gives CASSLGTADNSPLHF.

The V and J genes are TRBV27 and TRBJ2-7; 9 positions match TRBD2. After removal of 2 bases from V and 2 bases from J, the junction contained 4 bases not matched to a gene. CDR1 MNHEY and CDR2 SMNVEV come from the germline V gene (reference sequence). CDR3 length: 15 residues. The CDR3 is CASSLRASGTYEQYF. CDR3 DNA: TGTGCCAGCAGTTTACGGGCTAGCGGGACCTACGAGCAGTACTTC.

In this sample, this clone turned up a few times. The gene calls are TRBV5-1 and TRBJ2-2; D call uncertain. In germline, CDR1 is SGHRS, CDR2 YFSETQ. Trimming cost V 0 bases and J 0 bases, with 6 bases left between them. The CDR3 extends over 15 amino acids. DNA of the CDR3: TGCGCCAGCAGCTTGGCCGTGTCGAACACCGGGGAGCTGTTTTTT. Its translation is CASSLAVSNTGELFF.

This chain joins TRBV2 and TRBJ2-1; 7 bases line up with TRBD2. CDR1 SNHLY and CDR2 FYNNEI come from the germline V gene. The CDR3 has 17 amino acids. V dropped 7 bases and J dropped 3; count of bases not matched to a gene: 15. DNA of the CDR3: TGTGCCAGCATCCCCGGTTTGGCGTTAGCGGGCTACAATGAGCAGTTCTTC. Residues: CASIPGLALAGYNEQFF.

V usage is TRBV6-2 or TRBV6-3 and J usage is TRBJ1-2, with D possibly matching TRBD1 (5 bases). This CDR3 is 14 amino acids long. The germline CDR1 and CDR2 sequences are MNHEY and SVGEGT. The V end lost 6 bases, the J end lost 3 bases, and 14 bases lay between the germline ends. This CDR3 reads CASSRQGTHYGYTF. The CDR3 DNA follows: TGTGCCAGCAGCCGCCAGGGCACTCACTATGGCTACACCTTC.

The chain recombines TRBV5-4 with TRBJ2-1; maybe TRBD1 (5 bases). Trimming cost V 4 bases and J 7 bases, with 12 bases left between them. This CDR3 has 13 residues. The germline V gene encodes CDR1 SGHNT and CDR2 YYREEE (reference sequence). The CDR3 is CASSLTGGNEQFF. The CDR3 nucleotides are TGTGCCAGCAGCCTAACAGGTGGGAATGAGCAGTTCTTC.

This clone was found once. The V and J genes are TRBV7-9 and TRBJ2-1, with 12 bases identical to TRBD2. J was trimmed by 6 bases and V by 4 bases; bases with no gene match: 7. The length of the CDR3 is 16 residues. Germline loops: CDR1 SEHNR, CDR2 FQNEAQ (reference sequence). The CDR3, as DNA: TGTGCCAGCAGCTCCTCGACTAGCGGGGGTGCCAATGAGCAGTTCTTC. Translation gives CASSSSTSGGANEQFF.

The CDR3 loop is CASRTSIWGLAKNIQYF. The CDR3 DNA is TGTGCCAGCCGGACCTCTATATGGGGACTAGCCAAAAACATTCAGTACTTC. V gene TRBV28 combines with J gene TRBJ2-4, with D perhaps TRBD2 (6 bases). V shed 8 bases and J shed 0 bases, with 20 bases lying between them. Germline lookup yields CDR1 MDHEN and CDR2 SYDVKM. This CDR3 comprises 17 residues.

The chain recombines TRBV14 with TRBJ2-7, with TRBD2 matching 10 bases. The germline V gene encodes CDR1 SGHDN and CDR2 FVKESK. This CDR3 has 15 residues. The V segment lost 4 bases and the J segment 3 bases; nucleotides outside the gene matches: 6. The CDR3 region has the DNA TGTGCCAGCAGCCTCGGACTAGCGGCGAACTACGAGCAGTACTTC. Translation gives CASSLGLAANYEQYF.

The J gene is TRBJ2-1, the V gene TRBV18; TRBD1 might be the D (6 bases). V was trimmed by 6 bases and J by 7 bases, leaving 19 bases between them. Germline V gives CDR1 KGHSH, CDR2 LQKENI. The CDR3 consists of 15 residues. The DNA for the CDR3 is TGTGCCAGCTCCGCACAAGGGGGTGTTGCAAATGAGCAGTTCTTC. This gives the protein CASSAQGGVANEQFF.

V usage is TRBV4-1 and J usage is TRBJ1-2; D may be TRBD1 (6 bases). CDR3 size: 19 residues. Trimming stripped 0 bases from V and 8 bases from J, with 28 bases between. CDR1 is MGHRA and CDR2 is YSYEKL in the germline V gene. CDR3 DNA sequence: TGCGCCAGCAGCCAAGAGTCGTGGGACAACGGAAACGCATTTAGGGGCTACACCTTC. As protein: CASSQESWDNGNAFRGYTF.

The CDR3 coding sequence is TGTGCCAGCAGCGGAGTACAGGAAACCTATGGCTACACCTTC. This codes for CASSGVQETYGYTF. This sequence joins TRBV28 and TRBJ1-2; the D gene is possibly TRBD1 (5 bases). This CDR3 has 14 residues. Germline CDR1 reads MDHEN; CDR2 reads SYDVKM. Trimming took off 6 bases at V and 4 bases at J, with 15 bases between the two ends.

The chain is built from TRBV20-1 and TRBJ2-3; TRBD2 matches at 13 bases. The J segment lost 5 bases and the V segment lost 3 bases, leaving 5 bases of the junction unmatched. Germline V CDR1 and CDR2: DFQATT, SNEGSKA (reference sequence). There are 15 residues in the CDR3. The CDR3 protein is CSASGTSGNRDTQYF. In nucleotides, the CDR3 is TGCAGTGCTAGTGGGACTAGCGGGAACCGAGATACGCAGTATTTT.

The rearrangement uses TRBV19 and TRBJ2-7, with 8 bases lining up with TRBD1. The CDR3 is made up of 14 amino acids. V gave up 7 bases and J gave up 0 bases; unmatched junction bases: 5. Germline CDR1 LNHDA, CDR2 SQIVND (reference sequence). CDR3 in amino acids: CASTRTGSSYEQYF. CDR3 sequence (DNA): TGTGCCAGTACTCGGACAGGGAGCTCCTACGAGCAGTACTTC.

CDR3 region: CASSSGMTGELFF. In DNA form, the CDR3 reads TGTGCCAGCTCCTCGGGTATGACCGGGGAGCTGTTTTTT. The chain uses TRBV18 and TRBJ2-2; D uncertain. The CDR3 spans 13 residues. CDR1 and CDR2 (germline): KGHSH, LQKENI. With 6 bases removed from V and 5 bases from J, the gap between germline ends came to 10 bases.

The chain uses TRBV12-3 or TRBV12-4 and TRBJ2-1; perhaps TRBD2 as D (5 bases). This CDR3 spans 11 amino acids. The ends were cut back, 3 bases at V and 9 bases at J, with 6 bases in the middle. CDR3 sequence reads: CASSFEGEQFF. The DNA of the CDR3 is TGTGCCAGCAGTTTTGAGGGTGAGCAGTTCTTC.

V and J are TRBV27 and TRBJ2-1; TRBD2 matches 9 bases. The CDR3 is 15 amino acids. V shed 5 bases and J 10 bases; nucleotides not matched to a gene: 12. Germline V lookup: CDR1 MNHEY, CDR2 SMNVEV (reference sequence). CDR3 in DNA: TGTGCCAGCAGTAACTGGGCGGGAGGGCCAGGGGAGCAGTTCTTC. Its protein product is CASSNWAGGPGEQFF.